These 22 T cell receptor beta chains share one sample of origin, sequenced in a study of blood T cell repertoires in COVID-19. The assay was immunoSEQ multiplex PCR, and TCRdb's table has in-frame clones only and misses some. The sample lists some 27,000 clones; about 83% were seen once. The sequenced material came from peripheral blood. These TCRs come from a human donor in a cohort sampled during active COVID-19.

The chain recombines TRBV5-4 with TRBJ2-5; 7 nucleotides match TRBD2. Per germline, CDR1 SGHNT and CDR2 YYREEE (reference sequence). This CDR3 spans 13 amino acids. The V gene end was trimmed by 4 bases and the J gene end by 7 bases; junction bases not matched to a gene: 7. CDR3 DNA sequence: TGTGCCAGCAGCGGGGACGGGGAGGGGACCCAGTACTTC. It encodes CASSGDGEGTQYF.

This rearrangement joins TRBV25-1 to TRBJ1-2, with 7 positions matching TRBD1. Germline CDR1 is MGHDK and CDR2 is SYGVNS. V lost 4 bases and J lost 4; bases outside the gene matches: 3. There are 13 residues in the CDR3. CDR3 region: CASSVTGAYGYTF. In DNA, the CDR3 is TGTGCCAGCAGTGTTACAGGGGCCTATGGCTACACCTTC.

The rearrangement joins TRBV3-1 (or the pseudogene TRBV3-2) to TRBJ2-5, with 12 bases matching TRBD1. The germline V gene encodes CDR1 LGHDT and CDR2 YNNKEL (reference sequence). With V trimmed by 2 bases and J by 5 bases, 6 bases remained unmatched. This CDR3 contains 16 residues. CDR3 coding DNA: TGTGCCAGCAGCCAAATTCCCGGGACAGGGGGCGAGACCCAGTACTTC. Residues: CASSQIPGTGGETQYF.

The rearrangement links TRBV3-1 (or the pseudogene TRBV3-2) to TRBJ2-3, with 7 bases matching TRBD2. This CDR3 region has 16 residues. The germline V gene has CDR1 LGHDT and CDR2 YNNKEL (reference sequence). The J segment lost 0 bases and the V segment lost 6 bases, leaving 9 bases of the junction unmatched. The CDR3 nucleotides are TGTGCCAGCAGGCCCTGGGGGGGGAGGAGCACAGATACGCAGTATTTT. Translating it yields CASRPWGGRSTDTQYF.

The chain recombines TRBV3-1 (or the pseudogene TRBV3-2) with TRBJ1-1, with D perhaps matching TRBD1 (6 bases). The germline V gene has CDR1 LGHDT and CDR2 YNNKEL (reference sequence). V was cut by 0 bases and J by 11 bases, with 10 bases left in between. CDR3 length: 12 amino acids. The CDR3 DNA reads TGTGCCAGCAGCCAAGAAGGGCAGGGGGCTTTCTTT. Its protein is CASSQEGQGAFF.

The chain is built from TRBV6-1 and TRBJ1-4; 8 bases are a match to TRBD1. The V segment lost 2 bases and the J segment 5 bases; nucleotides outside the gene matches: 7. This CDR3 is 16 amino acids long. The V gene's germline CDR1 is MNHNS and CDR2 SASEGT. CDR3: CASSERVGQANEKLFF. The CDR3 nucleotides read TGTGCCAGCAGTGAAAGGGTGGGACAGGCGAATGAAAAACTGTTTTTT.

The CDR3: CASSNRDRGSYNEQFF. The DNA of the CDR3 is TGTGCCAGCAGCAACCGGGACAGGGGCTCCTACAATGAGCAGTTCTTC. The V gene is TRBV11-2, the J gene TRBJ2-1, with 10 bases matching TRBD1. Losses at the gene ends were 5 bases for V and 0 bases for J; bases not matched to a gene: 4. This CDR3 is 16 amino acids long. CDR1 SGHAT and CDR2 FQNNGV come from the germline V gene.

The chain carries TRBV11-2 and TRBJ1-2; 7 positions agree with TRBD1. The CDR3 is made up of 12 amino acids. Germline trimming cut 4 bases from V and 8 bases from J; bases unmatched to any gene: 4. From germline, CDR1 is SGHAT and CDR2 FQNNGV. The CDR3 nucleotides read TGTGCCAGCAGCTCGGGGACAGTCGGCTACACCTTC. Amino acid sequence: CASSSGTVGYTF. The full variable domain, with the rest looked up from reference TRBV11-2 and TRBJ1-2, is EAGVAQSPRYKIIEKRQSVAFWCNPISGHATLYWYQQILGQGPKLLIQFQNNGVVDDSQLPKDRFSAERLKGVDSTLKIQPAKLEDSAVYLCASSSGTVGYTFGSGTRLTVV.

The chain has TRBV5-1 and TRBJ1-2; D is possibly TRBD1 (6 bases). Germline loops: CDR1 SGHRS, CDR2 YFSETQ. V was cut by 4 bases and J by 1 base, with 17 bases left in between. CDR3 length equals 16 residues. CDR3 nucleotide sequence: TGCGCCAGCAGCCCGGAAACAGGGAGTAATAACTATGGCTACACCTTC. Residues: CASSPETGSNNYGYTF.

The chain combines TRBV15 with TRBJ1-4; possible D gene TRBD1, 6 bases. Trimming took off 4 bases at V and 1 base at J, with 7 bases between the two ends. Germline CDR1 reads LNHNV; CDR2 reads YYDKDF (reference sequence). The CDR3 runs 14 residues. The CDR3 sequence: CATSKGGTNEKLFF. As DNA, the CDR3 is TGTGCCACCAGCAAAGGGGGAACTAATGAAAAACTGTTTTTT.

V and J are TRBV14 and TRBJ2-4; the D gene is possibly TRBD1 (5 bases). Trimming took 4 bases from V and 0 from J, leaving 13 bases between them. Looked up from germline, CDR1 is SGHDN and CDR2 is FVKESK. This CDR3 contains 16 residues. The DNA of the CDR3 is TGTGCCAGCAGCCCCCGGACACAATCAGCCAAAAACATTCAGTACTTC. Protein: CASSPRTQSAKNIQYF.

This chain connects TRBV11-2 to TRBJ1-2; D remains unclear. The CDR3 extends over 14 amino acids. The V and J ends lost 5 bases and 4 bases respectively, with 14 bases between them. CDR1 is SGHAT, CDR2 FQNNGV, per germline. As DNA, the CDR3 is TGTGCCAGCAGCAAACCAACAGAAAGCTATGGCTACACCTTC. Protein sequence: CASSKPTESYGYTF.

The gene calls are TRBV7-2 and TRBJ2-5; the match to TRBD2 covers 11 bases. Germline CDR1 is SGHTA and CDR2 is FQGNSA. CDR3 size: 16 residues. V shed 3 bases, J shed 5 bases, and the junction held 8 bases outside the gene matches. CDR3 sequence reads: CASSLVLAGEGETQYF. The CDR3 DNA reads TGTGCCAGCAGCTTGGTACTAGCGGGGGAGGGTGAGACCCAGTACTTC.

This chain joins TRBV9 and TRBJ1-1; D gene ambiguous. Germline CDR1 reads SGDLS; CDR2 reads YYNGEE. The CDR3 consists of 14 residues. V lost 0 bases, J lost 1 base, and 7 bases lay in between. The CDR3 DNA follows: TGTGCCAGCAGCGTAGGGGAGGGGAACACTGAAGCTTTCTTT. Translating gives CASSVGEGNTEAFF.

The J gene is TRBJ1-6, the V gene TRBV5-1, with no clear D. The germline V and J ends were trimmed by 0 bases and 0 bases, with 7 bases remaining between them. There are 16 residues in the CDR3. Germline V gives CDR1 SGHRS, CDR2 YFSETQ. Written as DNA, the CDR3 is TGCGCCAGCAGCTTGGCCGGGAGCTCCTATAATTCACCCCTCCACTTT. This translates into CASSLAGSSYNSPLHF.

The chain has TRBV28 and TRBJ1-2; D perhaps matches TRBD1 (6 bases). Trimming left V 7 bases short and J 4 bases short, with 13 bases between. The CDR3 is 13 amino acids. CDR1 MDHEN and CDR2 SYDVKM come from the germline V gene. For the CDR3, the DNA is TGTGCCAGCAAAGGACAGAACTTCTATGGCTACACCTTC. It specifies CASKGQNFYGYTF.

The chain's CDR3 is CASSWGGGEQFF. The CDR3 DNA sequence: TGTGCCAGCAGCTGGGGAGGAGGTGAGCAGTTCTTC. The gene calls are TRBV7-3 and TRBJ2-1; possible D gene TRBD2, 6 bases. V lost 4 bases and J 9 bases, leaving 10 bases between the germline ends. Germline V gene lookup returns CDR1 SGHTA and CDR2 FQGTGA. The CDR3 length is 12 residues.

The J gene is TRBJ2-2, the V gene TRBV7-3; D remains ambiguous. CDR1 and CDR2 (germline): SGHTA, FQGTGA. The V end was cut by 5 bases, the J end by 7 bases, with 8 bases between. CDR3 size: 12 residues. The CDR3 spells CASSPLGGELFF. In DNA form, the CDR3 reads TGTGCCAGCAGCCCACTCGGCGGGGAGCTGTTTTTT.

The J gene is TRBJ2-3, the V gene TRBV29-1; 9 bases agree with TRBD2. Trimming took 7 bases from V and 0 from J; bases not matched to a gene: 8. The CDR3 consists of 15 residues. The germline gives CDR1 SQVTM, CDR2 ANQGSEA. The CDR3 sequence is CSGLLGLASTDTQYF. CDR3 DNA sequence: TGCAGCGGTTTGTTAGGACTAGCGAGCACAGATACGCAGTATTTT.

The genes are TRBV7-8 and TRBJ2-2; 10 nucleotides match TRBD1. Germline V gene lookup returns CDR1 SGHVS and CDR2 FQNEAQ. The CDR3 contains 16 residues. Losses at the gene ends were 4 bases for V and 5 bases for J; bases not matched to a gene: 7. The CDR3 is CASSSPDRGVTGELFF. CDR3 coding DNA: TGTGCCAGCAGCTCTCCGGACAGGGGGGTGACCGGGGAGCTGTTTTTT.

This chain connects TRBV28 to TRBJ2-2; tentatively, D is TRBD2 (7 bases). CDR1 MDHEN and CDR2 SYDVKM come from the germline V gene. The CDR3 sequence is 18 residues long. Trimming left V 3 bases short and J 0 bases short, with 17 bases between. The CDR3 is CASSFRGEGTPNTGELFF. The CDR3 DNA follows: TGTGCCAGCAGTTTTAGGGGGGAGGGAACCCCGAACACCGGGGAGCTGTTTTTT.

The CDR3 sequence: CASSFLGQGPTDTQYF. CDR3 nucleotide sequence: TGTGCCAGCAGCTTTTTGGGCCAGGGGCCGACAGATACGCAGTATTTT. V usage is TRBV11-2 and J usage is TRBJ2-3; D perhaps matches TRBD1 (6 bases). Germline V CDR1 and CDR2: SGHAT, FQNNGV. The CDR3 is 16 residues long. With 3 bases removed from V and 3 bases from J, the gap between germline ends came to 16 bases.